The 18 T cell receptor beta chains reported below all come from one sample, sequenced in a study of blood T cells in healthy people across ages. A second PCR of 7 to 11 cycles used a sample-barcoded 5' primer and a J-beta primer mix. TCRdb reprocessed the 5' RACE reads with MiXCR, giving one entry per CDR3 protein. Here the sample spans under 750,000 distinct CDR3 sequences, more than 45% being singletons. The specimen was blood. Every receptor here comes from an elderly man in good health.

CDR3 sequence (DNA): TGTGCCAGCAGCCCTCGGGACGCAGATACGCAGTATTTT. It specifies CASSPRDADTQYF. The rearrangement uses TRBV11-2 and TRBJ2-3; the D gene could be TRBD1 or TRBD2 (5 bases each). With 5 bases removed from V and 4 bases from J, the gap between germline ends came to 10 bases. Per the germline V gene, CDR1 is SGHAT and CDR2 is FQNNGV. The CDR3 consists of 13 residues.

In its sample, this clonotype was seen a few times. V usage is TRBV12-3 or TRBV12-4 and J usage is TRBJ2-1; D is undetermined. The CDR3 totals 12 residues. The V gene lost 2 bases and the J gene lost 6 bases, with 5 bases spanning the gap. This CDR3 is CASSLSVNEQFF. The DNA for the CDR3 is TGTGCCAGCAGTTTATCGGTCAATGAGCAGTTCTTC.

This chain connects TRBV29-1 to TRBJ1-3; D gene uncertain. CDR3 length: 12 amino acids. CDR1 is SQVTM and CDR2 is ANQGSEA in the germline V gene. Trimming removed 4 bases from V and 2 bases from J, with 6 bases in between. For the CDR3, the DNA is TGCAGCGTTGGACATACTGGAAACACCATATATTTT. Its translation: CSVGHTGNTIYF.

The J gene is TRBJ2-7, the V gene TRBV20-1; D gene unclear. Trimming took 0 bases from V and 3 from J, leaving 9 bases between them. The CDR3 is 13 residues long. From germline, CDR1 is DFQATT and CDR2 SNEGSKA (reference sequence). CDR3: CSARDTSYYEQYF. CDR3 nucleotide sequence: TGCAGTGCTAGAGACACAAGTTACTACGAGCAGTACTTC.

This clonotype has a count of ten or more. The chain joins TRBV7-9 to TRBJ2-1; D remains ambiguous. This CDR3 spans 13 amino acids. Germline V gene sequence: CDR1 SEHNR, CDR2 FQNEAQ (reference sequence). Deletions cut 5 bases from V and 10 bases from J, with 15 bases between. The CDR3 DNA reads as TGTGCCAGCAGCCCCGTCGCTGCCGGCGAGCAGTTCTTC. Protein product: CASSPVAAGEQFF.

This clonotype was seen many times. The CDR3 reads CASSYDSGTNTGELFF. CDR3 DNA: TGTGCCAGCAGTTACGATAGCGGGACAAACACCGGGGAGCTGTTTTTT. This sequence joins TRBV6-5 and TRBJ2-2; 8 nucleotides line up with TRBD2. With V trimmed by 2 bases and J by 2 bases, 4 bases remained unmatched. The CDR3 totals 16 residues. From germline, CDR1 is MNHEY and CDR2 SVGAGI.

The CDR3 coding sequence is TGTGCCTGGAGTTCTTCAGGGTTTGGCTACACCTTC. This translates into CAWSSSGFGYTF. This chain uses TRBV30 with TRBJ1-2, with a weak D call TRBD1 (5 bases). V lost 2 bases to trimming and J lost 7 bases, with 11 bases between them. Germline lookup yields CDR1 GTSNPN and CDR2 SVGIG (reference sequence). This CDR3 is 12 amino acids long.

The genes are TRBV5-1 and TRBJ2-3; D possibly corresponds to TRBD1 (5 bases). This CDR3 region has 15 residues. Trimming took 2 bases from V and 6 from J, leaving 16 bases between them. CDR1 and CDR2 from the germline V gene are SGHRS and YFSETQ. DNA for the CDR3: TGCGCCAGCAGCTTCCTCCAGGGAAATATCGATACGCAGTATTTT. Translating gives CASSFLQGNIDTQYF.

This clonotype was seen at least ten times. The chain employs TRBV6-5 and TRBJ2-3; D possibly uses TRBD1 or TRBD2 (5 bases each). CDR1 and CDR2 (germline): MNHEY, SVGAGI. Trimming took off 8 bases at V and 2 bases at J, with 11 bases between the two ends. The CDR3 contains 13 residues. The DNA of the CDR3 is TGTGCCAGCCGGGACCTACCCACAGATACGCAGTATTTT. As protein: CASRDLPTDTQYF.

V gene TRBV7-2 combines with J gene TRBJ2-3; 7 positions agree with TRBD2. After removal of 5 bases from V and 3 bases from J, the junction contained 11 bases not matched to a gene. Germline V CDR1 and CDR2: SGHTA, FQGNSA. The length of the CDR3 is 16 residues. In DNA form, the CDR3 reads TGTGCCAGCAGCCGGCTAGCGGCCCGGGGAACAGATACGCAGTATTTT. Its translation is CASSRLAARGTDTQYF.

The rearrangement links TRBV28 to TRBJ2-7; the match to TRBD1 covers 8 bases. With V trimmed by 3 bases and J by 6 bases, 7 bases remained unmatched. CDR3 length: 14 amino acids. Germline CDR1 and CDR2: MDHEN and SYDVKM. The CDR3, as DNA: TGTGCCAGCAGTTTGGGCAGGGGGCATCGCGAGCAGTACTTC. This codes for CASSLGRGHREQYF.

This chain joins TRBV20-1 and TRBJ1-6, with TRBD1 matching 9 bases. CDR3 size: 14 residues. CDR1 and CDR2 from the germline V gene are DFQATT and SNEGSKA (reference sequence). V was clipped by 6 bases and J by 8 bases; unmatched bases: 8. This CDR3 reads CSAPGTGRDSPLHF. The DNA for the CDR3 is TGCAGTGCGCCCGGGACAGGGAGAGATTCACCCCTCCACTTT.

This clonotype appeared many times. An end of the junction differs from the germline gene, which may be a read error. This chain links TRBV7-9 with TRBJ2-5; 9 positions agree with TRBD1. In germline, CDR1 is SEHNR, CDR2 FQNEAQ (reference sequence). This CDR3 has 14 amino acids. The DNA for the CDR3 is TGCGCCAGCAGCTCCGGACAGGGGAGGGAGACCCAGTACTTC. Translated, it gives CASSSGQGRETQYF.

This clonotype was detected only a few times. This rearrangement joins TRBV20-1 to TRBJ2-5, with TRBD2 identical over 10 bases. The CDR3 length is 16 residues. Germline values: CDR1 DFQATT, CDR2 SNEGSKA (reference sequence). Trimming took 0 bases from V and 5 from J; bases not matched to a gene: 9. The CDR3 reads CSAREGTSEDRETQYF. The CDR3, as DNA: TGCAGTGCTAGAGAAGGGACTAGCGAAGACCGGGAGACCCAGTACTTC.

This clonotype was seen a few times. The rearrangement uses TRBV2 and TRBJ2-3; tentative D call: TRBD1 (6 bases). Germline V gene sequence: CDR1 SNHLY, CDR2 FYNNEI. With 5 bases removed from V and 4 bases from J, the gap between germline ends came to 13 bases. The CDR3 has 14 residues. The chain's CDR3 is CASSLQGEADTQYF. The CDR3 DNA reads as TGTGCCAGCAGTTTACAGGGCGAGGCAGATACGCAGTATTTT.

The chain has TRBV2 and TRBJ2-5; 10 bases are a match to TRBD2. The CDR3 runs to 15 residues. V lost 7 bases, J lost 2 bases, and 7 bases stayed unmatched. Germline V CDR1 and CDR2: SNHLY, FYNNEI. The CDR3 coding sequence is TGTGCCAGCACCTCTACAGCGGGGGGGCAAGAGACCCAGTACTTC. Translation: CASTSTAGGQETQYF.

This clonotype was observed a handful of times. The rearrangement links TRBV5-1 to TRBJ2-2, with 7 bases aligning to TRBD2. The junction had 6 bases not matched to a gene; V was cut back by 3 bases and J by 1 base. In germline, CDR1 is SGHRS, CDR2 YFSETQ. The CDR3 is 16 amino acids. The CDR3 DNA sequence: TGCGCCAGCAGCTCTCAACCTAGCGGGAACACCGGGGAGCTGTTTTTT. It translates to CASSSQPSGNTGELFF.

This clonotype appeared a few times. The rearrangement links TRBV9 to TRBJ2-1; TRBD2 matches 11 bases. The CDR3 runs 16 residues. CDR1 SGDLS and CDR2 YYNGEE come from the germline V gene. V shed 0 bases, J shed 4 bases, and the junction held 3 bases outside the gene matches. CDR3 protein: CASSVVSSGRYNEQFF. The CDR3 coding sequence is TGTGCCAGCAGCGTAGTGTCTAGCGGGAGGTACAATGAGCAGTTCTTC.